This T cell receptor (beta chain) comes out of a study of blood T cell repertoires in COVID-19. As for the study in general: COVID-19 samples collected from the United States, Italy and Spain covered acute and convalescent phases. T cells, B-cell-depleted T cells, or PBMCs supplied cDNA or gDNA.

This CDR3 is 13 amino acids long. V lost 5 bases to trimming and J lost 4 bases, with 6 bases between them. Germline assignment: CDR1 SGHTA and CDR2 FQGTGA. Assay used: immunoSEQ multiplex PCR; TCRdb lists only in-frame clones, some missing. The sample yields 140,000 to 150,000 clones, roughly 81% seen once. The clonotype was recovered from a human donor with acute or convalescent COVID-19. The donor label of this sample is uncertain. This sequence joins TRBV7-3 and TRBJ2-6; perhaps TRBD2 as D (5 bases). Material: peripheral blood. The DNA for the CDR3 is TGTGCCAGCAGCGGGAGCGGGGCCAACGTCCTGACTTTC. As protein: CASSGSGANVLTF.